The present T cell receptor beta chain was sequenced within a study of CD8 T cells in Susac syndrome. The CDR3 has 11 amino acids. CDR1 KGHDR and CDR2 SFDVKD come from the germline V gene. V dropped 7 bases and J dropped 8 bases, with 10 bases sitting between them. With random hexamers, reverse transcription was performed on 0.5 to 1 ug of RNA. Using its own MiXCR run on the immunoSEQ multiplex PCR reads, TCRdb lists one record per CDR3 protein. The sample shows hundreds of thousands of distinct CDR3 sequences, 85% of them seen only once. The receptor comes from a human donor with multiple sclerosis. Sequencing was done on a sample of CD8+ T cells from PBMCs. The V call is TRBV24-1, the J call TRBJ1-1; D is unresolved. DNA for the CDR3: TGTGCCACCAGCGAGGAAGGCGAAGCTTTCTTT. Encoded protein: CATSEEGEAFF.